This TCR beta chain was profiled in a study of blood T cells in healthy people across ages. Study observations and caveats: Diversity was higher, and naive CD4+ cells more numerous, in long-lived donors than in aged donors. A roughly linear age-dependent decrease characterized TCR beta diversity per million T cells.

Germline CDR1 and CDR2: DFQATT and SNEGSKA (reference sequence). The germline V and J ends were trimmed by 5 bases and 7 bases, with 15 bases remaining between them. The CDR3 is 14 amino acids. Together with a sample-barcoded 5' primer, a J-beta primer mix was included in a second PCR lasting roughly 6 to 12 cycles. Any given sample supplied a minimum of 3 million CDR3-containing paired-end reads. One entry per CDR3 protein, called by TCRdb with MiXCR from the 5' RACE reads. Of around 850,000 distinct CDR3 sequences listed, 36% were seen once; the top ten hold roughly 13%. There are a few counts of this clonotype. Its specificity is unknown.

The V call is TRBV20-1, the J call TRBJ1-6; a weak D match, TRBD1 (5 bases). What was sequenced was blood. This TCR was recovered from a young man in good health. CDR3 sequence: CSAHSGHENSPLHF. CDR3 sequence (DNA): TGCAGTGCTCACTCAGGACACGAGAATTCACCCCTCCACTTT.